A selection of T cell receptor beta chains follows, all from one sample in a study of T cells after yellow fever vaccination. Each CDR3 protein gets one entry after TCRdb re-called the 5' RACE reads with MiXCR. This table holds roughly 520,000 distinct CDR3 sequences, 21% found once. The sequencing here drew on PBMCs, taken around 3 weeks after the first yellow fever vaccination. The receptor set was obtained from a man between 18 and 29 years old who received the YFV17D yellow fever vaccine. Both conserved end residues are part of each CDR3. The order of the fields is D gene, V gene, clone size, J gene, CDR3 protein, CDR3 DNA. D genes are given only for firm matches. Clone sizes are given selectively: once, few, many, or a class where the clone is expanded.

TRBD1,TRBV12-3/TRBV12-4,.,TRBJ1-3,CASSSDRGLFGNTIYF,TGTGCCAGCAGTTCCGACAGGGGGCTTTTTGGAAACACCATATATTTT
.,TRBV12-3/TRBV12-4,.,TRBJ2-7,CASSLLQNYEQYF,TGTGCCAGCAGTTTGCTACAGAACTACGAGCAGTACTTC
.,TRBV12-3/TRBV12-4,.,TRBJ1-1,CASSFKAQEAFF,TGTGCCAGCAGTTTTAAGGCCCAGGAAGCTTTCTTT
.,TRBV15,.,TRBJ1-2,CATSRESDYGYTF,TGTGCCACCAGCAGAGAATCTGACTATGGCTACACCTTC
.,TRBV27,.,TRBJ1-6,CASSVQRPPYNSPLHF,TGTGCCAGCAGTGTCCAACGGCCTCCATATAATTCACCCCTCCACTTT
TRBD1,TRBV18,few,TRBJ1-4,CASSPGDRIVELFF,TGTGCCAGCTCACCAGGGGACAGGATAGTGGAACTGTTTTTT
.,TRBV20-1,.,TRBJ2-7,CSARRPDYEQYF,TGCAGTGCTCGGAGGCCCGACTACGAGCAGTACTTC
TRBD2,TRBV6-1,.,TRBJ2-1,CASGVSGGAWYEQFF,TGTGCCAGTGGGGTGAGCGGGGGGGCATGGTATGAGCAGTTCTTC
TRBD1,TRBV12-3/TRBV12-4,.,TRBJ1-3,CASTKDRGIGNTIYF,TGTGCCAGCACAAAGGACAGGGGAATCGGGAACACCATATATTTT
.,TRBV12-3/TRBV12-4,few,TRBJ2-1,CASSFSVVEQFF,TGTGCCAGCAGTTTTTCCGTAGTAGAGCAGTTCTTC
.,TRBV19,few,TRBJ1-5,CTTGGENQPQHF,TGTACGACTGGGGGGGAAAATCAGCCCCAGCATTTT
.,TRBV5-1,many,TRBJ2-3,CASSYLDTQYF,TGCGCCAGCAGCTATTTAGATACGCAGTATTTT
TRBD2,TRBV20-1,.,TRBJ2-3,CSASSVAGPLGTQYF,TGCAGTGCTAGTTCGGTAGCGGGGCCCCTGGGTACGCAGTATTTT
TRBD1,TRBV6-1,few,TRBJ2-3,CASTWDRGRDTQYF,TGTGCCAGCACCTGGGACAGGGGGCGAGATACGCAGTATTTT
TRBD2,TRBV5-1,.,TRBJ2-1,CASRPVAGGDNEQFF,TGCGCCAGCAGGCCGGTAGCGGGGGGAGACAATGAGCAGTTCTTC
.,TRBV2,.,TRBJ2-3,CASSVVTSKSGDTQYF,TGTGCCAGCAGTGTGGTTACTAGCAAGAGTGGGGATACGCAGTATTTT
TRBD1,TRBV12-3/TRBV12-4,.,TRBJ1-2,CASSDIQGLGYGYTF,TGTGCCAGCAGCGACATACAGGGGTTAGGCTATGGCTACACCTTC
.,TRBV7-3,.,TRBJ2-2,CASSSAGTESGELFF,TGTGCCAGCAGCTCCGCCGGGACCGAATCCGGGGAGCTGTTTTTT
.,TRBV10-3,.,TRBJ1-4,CAISEEGDEKLFF,TGTGCCATCAGTGAGGAGGGGGATGAAAAACTGTTTTTT
.,TRBV29-1,many,TRBJ2-3,CSVEVTSTDTQYF,TGCAGCGTGGAAGTCACTAGCACAGATACGCAGTATTTT
.,TRBV4-1,.,TRBJ1-1,CASSQGGGRRRGTEAFF,TGCGCCAGCAGCCAAGGGGGAGGGAGGCGGCGGGGCACTGAAGCTTTCTTT
.,TRBV14,few,TRBJ2-3,CASSQAVWGLTDTQYF,TGTGCCAGCAGCCAAGCGGTCTGGGGTCTGACAGATACGCAGTATTTT
.,TRBV5-1,few,TRBJ2-7,CASSQFGADYEQYF,TGCGCCAGCAGCCAATTCGGGGCCGACTACGAGCAGTACTTC
TRBD1,TRBV7-3,.,TRBJ1-1,CASSAGGGGTEAFF,TGTGCCAGCAGCGCAGGGGGCGGGGGCACTGAAGCTTTCTTT
.,TRBV30,.,TRBJ1-1,CAWTTSSGTEAFF,TGTGCCTGGACCACATCTTCCGGCACTGAAGCTTTCTTT
TRBD2,TRBV4-3,.,TRBJ2-1,CASSQLMQRGGYNEQFF,TGCGCCAGCAGCCAGTTGATGCAGCGGGGGGGTTACAATGAGCAGTTCTTC
.,TRBV7-2,few,TRBJ1-6,CASSPRWDSPLHF,TGTGCCAGCAGCCCGCGGTGGGATTCACCCCTCCACTTT
.,TRBV19,few,TRBJ2-3,CASSIADSTDTQYF,TGTGCCAGTAGTATCGCTGACAGCACAGATACGCAGTATTTT
TRBD1,TRBV28,.,TRBJ2-4,CASSGGGQGGNIQYF,TGTGCCAGCAGTGGGGGGGGACAGGGCGGAAACATTCAGTACTTC
.,TRBV7-6,.,TRBJ1-6,CASSLELNSPLHF,TGTGCCAGCAGCTTAGAGCTTAATTCACCCCTCCACTTT
.,TRBV11-2,.,TRBJ2-5,CASSFGIGRETQYF,TGTGCCAGCAGCTTCGGTATTGGACGAGAGACCCAGTACTTC
TRBD2,TRBV7-3,.,TRBJ2-1,CASSLTGGNSVDEQFF,TGTGCCAGCAGCCTGACGGGGGGAAACTCGGTCGATGAGCAGTTCTTC
.,TRBV6-5,few,TRBJ2-2,CASSYVLRTANTGELFF,TGTGCCAGCAGTTACGTCCTACGGACCGCGAACACCGGGGAGCTGTTTTTT
.,TRBV12-3/TRBV12-4,few,TRBJ1-5,CASRWGGLDQPQHF,TGTGCCAGCCGATGGGGGGGTCTGGATCAGCCCCAGCATTTT
TRBD1,TRBV7-8,few,TRBJ2-7,CASSRRGTGMSEQYF,TGTGCCAGCAGCCGTAGAGGGACAGGGATGAGCGAGCAGTACTTC
.,TRBV4-1,.,TRBJ2-2,CASREADTGELFF,TGCGCCAGCAGGGAGGCGGACACCGGGGAGCTGTTTTTT
.,TRBV5-8,many,TRBJ2-2,CASSLVMGSLNTGELFF,TGTGCCAGCAGCTTGGTGATGGGGTCTCTGAACACCGGGGAGCTGTTTTTT
TRBD2,TRBV13,few,TRBJ2-5,CASSSPRRTSGGLYQETQYF,TGTGCCAGCAGCTCCCCCCGCAGGACTAGCGGGGGCCTGTACCAAGAGACCCAGTACTTC
.,TRBV20-1,many,TRBJ1-5,CSASSRVGQPQHF,TGCAGTGCTAGTAGCAGGGTTGGGCAGCCCCAGCATTTT
.,TRBV10-3,many,TRBJ1-2,CAISDTFYGYTF,TGTGCCATCAGTGACACGTTTTATGGCTACACCTTC
TRBD2,TRBV5-1,.,TRBJ2-3,CASSLAGSGGAGIDTQYF,TGCGCCAGCAGCTTGGCCGGTAGCGGGGGGGCCGGAATAGATACGCAGTATTTT
TRBD1,TRBV24-1,once,TRBJ2-2,CATSDARGPTGELFF,TGTGCCACCAGTGATGCCAGGGGGCCAACCGGGGAGCTGTTTTTT
.,TRBV7-2,few,TRBJ2-1,CASSRKTGYSYNEQFF,TGTGCCAGCAGCAGAAAAACAGGGTATTCCTACAATGAGCAGTTCTTC
.,TRBV20-1,.,TRBJ2-4,CSASPGWSNIQYF,TGCAGTGCTAGCCCCGGGTGGTCAAACATTCAGTACTTC
.,TRBV3-1,.,TRBJ2-5,CASSGLAQETQYF,TGTGCCAGCAGCGGACTGGCCCAAGAGACCCAGTACTTC
.,TRBV7-3,.,TRBJ2-4,CASSLERGIAKNIQYF,TGTGCCAGCAGCTTGGAACGGGGGATAGCCAAAAACATTCAGTACTTC
.,TRBV4-1,few,TRBJ2-2,CASSQERLVNTGELFF,TGCGCCAGCAGCCAAGAGCGACTCGTGAACACCGGGGAGCTGTTTTTT
TRBD2,TRBV12-3/TRBV12-4,.,TRBJ2-3,CASSSPGLGADTQYF,TGTGCCAGCAGTTCGCCGGGACTAGGCGCAGATACGCAGTATTTT
.,TRBV28,.,TRBJ2-5,CASRIQGVETQYF,TGTGCCAGCAGGATACAGGGCGTCGAGACCCAGTACTTC
TRBD2,TRBV4-3,once,TRBJ2-3,CASSLDPPSGGKDTQYF,TGCGCCAGCAGCCTCGACCCCCCTAGCGGGGGAAAAGATACGCAGTATTTT
TRBD1,TRBV7-3,.,TRBJ1-3,CASSLGQAPGNTIYF,TGTGCCAGCAGCTTAGGACAGGCGCCGGGAAACACCATATATTTT
.,TRBV5-1,.,TRBJ2-2,CASSLSRPNTGELFF,TGCGCCAGCAGCTTGTCCCGACCGAACACCGGGGAGCTGTTTTTT
TRBD1,TRBV20-1,many,TRBJ2-3,CSAPDRDSTDTQYF,TGCAGTGCCCCAGACAGGGATAGCACAGATACGCAGTATTTT
TRBD2,TRBV13,few,TRBJ2-1,CASSPTGGRPNYNEQFF,TGTGCCAGCAGTCCGACGGGGGGGCGGCCAAACTACAATGAGCAGTTCTTC
.,TRBV5-1,few,TRBJ2-5,CASSLVEGGNYQETQYF,TGCGCCAGCAGCCTCGTGGAAGGGGGTAATTACCAAGAGACCCAGTACTTC